This entry concerns a single T cell receptor (beta chain). The data belong to a study of T cells generated in artificial thymic organoids. Trimming took off 5 bases at V and 0 bases at J, with 10 bases between the two ends. The CDR3 extends over 14 amino acids. Reverse primers in the TRAC or TRBC constant regions drove separate semi-nested PCRs for TCRalpha and TCRbeta. TCRdb re-analysed the 5' RACE reads in MiXCR, keeping a single row per CDR3 protein. The sample records approximately 5,100 distinct CDR3 sequences, roughly 32% being singletons. Sorted cells were CD3+TCRalphabeta+CD8+CD45RO-CCR7+ naive CD8 T cells from blood. Each sample used roughly 35,000 to 210,000 sorted cells for RNA.

Source material: naive CD8+ T cells from blood. Subset indicated: CD3+TCRalphabeta+CD8SP T cells; for blood, CD45RO-CCR7+ naive CD8+ T cells. The receptor was isolated from a human donor who gave cord blood stem cells for thymic organoid culture, a cardiac surgery patient who gave postnatal thymus, or a blood donor (not recorded which). The chain combines TRBV12-3 or TRBV12-4 with TRBJ1-1, with D hard to call. CDR3 in amino acids: CASSPRDLNTEAFF. DNA for the CDR3: TGTGCCAGCAGTCCCCGGGATTTGAACACTGAAGCTTTCTTT.